At least ten counts were recorded for the clone carrying this T cell receptor (beta chain). This CDR3 has 13 amino acids. The germline V gene encodes CDR1 MNHEY and CDR2 SVGAGI. V was trimmed by 6 bases and J by 1 base, leaving 9 bases between them. TCRdb independently ran MiXCR on the 5' RACE reads; one entry per CDR3 protein. This sample carries about 54,000 distinct CDR3 sequences, 17% of them seen once, and the ten largest clones take 2% to 2.5%. J is TRBJ1-1 and V is TRBV6-5, with unresolved D. This sequence was found in a female donor with breast cancer. Material: naive CD4+ T cells sorted from blood. Sample subset: naive CD4+ T cells, CD4+CD45RA+CD25-. CDR3 bases: TGTGCCAGCAGGTACATAGCGAACACTGAAGCTTTCTTT. It specifies CASRYIANTEAFF.